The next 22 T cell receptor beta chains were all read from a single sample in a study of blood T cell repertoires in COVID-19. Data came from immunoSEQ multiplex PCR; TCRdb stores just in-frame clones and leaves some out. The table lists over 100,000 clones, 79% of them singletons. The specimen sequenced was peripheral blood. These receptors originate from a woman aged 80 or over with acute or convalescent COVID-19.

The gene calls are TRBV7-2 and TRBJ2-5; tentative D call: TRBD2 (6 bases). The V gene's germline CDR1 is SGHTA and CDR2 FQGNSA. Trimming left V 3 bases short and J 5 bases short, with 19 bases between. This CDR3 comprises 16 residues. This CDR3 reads CASSFDRGRLAETQYF. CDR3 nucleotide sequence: TGTGCCAGCAGCTTTGACCGGGGCCGGCTAGCGGAGACCCAGTACTTC.

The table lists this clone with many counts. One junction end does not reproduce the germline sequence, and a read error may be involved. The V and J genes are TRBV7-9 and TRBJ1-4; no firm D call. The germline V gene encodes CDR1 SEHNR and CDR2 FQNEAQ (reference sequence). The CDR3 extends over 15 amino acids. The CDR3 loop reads CASSPQPAQDEGLYF. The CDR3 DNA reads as TGTGCCAGCAGCCCCCAGCCTGCGCAGGATGAAGGCCTTTATTTT.

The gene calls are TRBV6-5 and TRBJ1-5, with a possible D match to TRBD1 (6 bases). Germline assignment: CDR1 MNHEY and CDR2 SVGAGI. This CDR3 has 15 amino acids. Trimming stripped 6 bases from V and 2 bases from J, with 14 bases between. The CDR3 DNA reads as TGTGCCAGCAGCCGAGGGGGGGACGGCAATCAGCCCCAGCATTTT. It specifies CASSRGGDGNQPQHF.

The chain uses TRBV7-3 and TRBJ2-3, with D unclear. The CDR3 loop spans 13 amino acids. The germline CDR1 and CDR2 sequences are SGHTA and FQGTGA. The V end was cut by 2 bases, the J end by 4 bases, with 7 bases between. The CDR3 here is CASSLASPDTQYF. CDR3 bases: TGTGCCAGCAGCTTAGCAAGCCCAGATACGCAGTATTTT.

The CDR3 loop reads CAGGTGDTDTQYF. DNA for the CDR3: TGTGCAGGTGGGACAGGGGACACAGATACGCAGTATTTT. The chain carries TRBV28 and TRBJ2-3, with 10 bases identical to TRBD1. The length of the CDR3 is 13 residues. Germline loops: CDR1 MDHEN, CDR2 SYDVKM.

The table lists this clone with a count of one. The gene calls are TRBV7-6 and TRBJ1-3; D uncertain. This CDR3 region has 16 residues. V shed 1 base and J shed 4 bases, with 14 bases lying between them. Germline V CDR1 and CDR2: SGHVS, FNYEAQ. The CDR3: CASSLVSGGEGNTIYF. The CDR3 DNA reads TGTGCCAGCAGCTTAGTTTCCGGCGGGGAGGGAAACACCATATATTTT.

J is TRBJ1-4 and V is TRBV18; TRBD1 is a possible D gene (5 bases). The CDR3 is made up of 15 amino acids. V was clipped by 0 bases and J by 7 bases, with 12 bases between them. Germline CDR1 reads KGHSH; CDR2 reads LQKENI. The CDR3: CASSPPAGLGEKLFF. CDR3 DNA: TGTGCCAGCTCACCACCGGCAGGGTTGGGTGAAAAACTGTTTTTT.

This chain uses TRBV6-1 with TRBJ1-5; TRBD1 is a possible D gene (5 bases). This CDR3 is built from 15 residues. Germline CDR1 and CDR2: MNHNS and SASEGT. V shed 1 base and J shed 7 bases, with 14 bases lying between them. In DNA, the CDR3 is TGTGCCAGCAGTGAAGGTCCCTCGGGGGGGCAGCCCCAGCATTTT. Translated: CASSEGPSGGQPQHF.

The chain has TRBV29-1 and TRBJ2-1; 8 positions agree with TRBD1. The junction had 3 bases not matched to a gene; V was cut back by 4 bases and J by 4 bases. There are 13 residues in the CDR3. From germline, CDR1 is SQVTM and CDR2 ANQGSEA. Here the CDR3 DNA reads TGCAGCGTTGGTCGGGACAGGTACAATGAGCAGTTCTTC. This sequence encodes CSVGRDRYNEQFF.

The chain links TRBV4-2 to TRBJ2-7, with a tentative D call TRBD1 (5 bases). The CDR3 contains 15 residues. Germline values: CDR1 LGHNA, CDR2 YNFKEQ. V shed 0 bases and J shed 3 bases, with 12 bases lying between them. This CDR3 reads CASSQDRQNYYEQYF. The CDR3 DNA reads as TGTGCCAGCAGCCAAGATCGACAGAATTACTACGAGCAGTACTTC.

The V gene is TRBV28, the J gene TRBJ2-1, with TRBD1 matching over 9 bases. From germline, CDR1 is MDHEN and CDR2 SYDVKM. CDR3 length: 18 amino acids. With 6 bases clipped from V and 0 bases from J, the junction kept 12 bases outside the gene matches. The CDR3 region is CASREPGQGRFSYNEQFF. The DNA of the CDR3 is TGTGCCAGCAGGGAGCCGGGACAGGGACGTTTCTCCTACAATGAGCAGTTCTTC.

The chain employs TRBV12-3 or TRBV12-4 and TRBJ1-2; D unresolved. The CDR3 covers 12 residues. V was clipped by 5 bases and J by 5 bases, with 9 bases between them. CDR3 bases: TGTGCCAGCAGTCCAACAGAGTATGGCTACACCTTC. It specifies CASSPTEYGYTF.

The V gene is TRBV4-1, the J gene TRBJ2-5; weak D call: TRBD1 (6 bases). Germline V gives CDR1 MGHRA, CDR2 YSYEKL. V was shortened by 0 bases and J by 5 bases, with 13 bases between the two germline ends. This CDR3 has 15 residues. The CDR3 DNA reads TGCGCCAGCAGCCAAGATGGGACAATTGACGAGACCCAGTACTTC. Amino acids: CASSQDGTIDETQYF.

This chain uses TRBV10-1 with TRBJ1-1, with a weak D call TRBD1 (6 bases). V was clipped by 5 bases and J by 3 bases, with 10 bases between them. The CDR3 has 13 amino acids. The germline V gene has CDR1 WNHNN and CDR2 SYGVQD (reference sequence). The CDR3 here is CASSLRTDTEAFF. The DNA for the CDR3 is TGCGCCAGCAGTCTACGGACAGACACTGAAGCTTTCTTT.

The CDR3 bases are TGTGCCAGCAGCGCCCGGACTACCGGCCAAGAGACCCAGTACTTC. Its protein is CASSARTTGQETQYF. The genes are TRBV11-3 and TRBJ2-5; a weak D match, TRBD2 (6 bases). This CDR3 is 15 amino acids long. The germline gives CDR1 SGHNT, CDR2 YENEEA. V lost 5 bases and J lost 1, with 14 bases in between.

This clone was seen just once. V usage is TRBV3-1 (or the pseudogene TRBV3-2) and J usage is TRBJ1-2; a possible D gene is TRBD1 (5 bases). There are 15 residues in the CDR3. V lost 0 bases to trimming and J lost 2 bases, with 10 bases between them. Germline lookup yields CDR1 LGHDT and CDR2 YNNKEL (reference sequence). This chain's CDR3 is CASSQDVDTNYGYTF. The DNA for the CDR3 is TGTGCCAGCAGCCAAGATGTGGACACGAACTATGGCTACACCTTC.

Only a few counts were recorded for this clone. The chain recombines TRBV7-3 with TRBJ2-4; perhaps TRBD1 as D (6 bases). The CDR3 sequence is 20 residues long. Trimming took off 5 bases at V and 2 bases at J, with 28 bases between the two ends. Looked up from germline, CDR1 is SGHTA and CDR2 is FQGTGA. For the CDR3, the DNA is TGTGCCAGCAGCCGATTTTGTTCAGGGGTCCTCTTCGGGTCCAAAAACATTCAGTACTTC. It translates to CASSRFCSGVLFGSKNIQYF.

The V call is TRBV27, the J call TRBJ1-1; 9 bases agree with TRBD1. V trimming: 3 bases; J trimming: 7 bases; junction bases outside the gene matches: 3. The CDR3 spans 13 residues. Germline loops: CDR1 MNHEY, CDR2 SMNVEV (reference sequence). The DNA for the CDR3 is TGTGCCAGCAGTTTTAAGGGACAGGGTGAAGCTTTCTTT. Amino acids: CASSFKGQGEAFF.

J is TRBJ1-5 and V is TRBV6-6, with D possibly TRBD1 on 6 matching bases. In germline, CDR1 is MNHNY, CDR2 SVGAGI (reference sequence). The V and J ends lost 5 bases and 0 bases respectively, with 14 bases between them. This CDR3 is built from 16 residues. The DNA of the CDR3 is TGTGCCAGCAGTCGCGGGACATTCGATAGCAATCAGCCCCAGCATTTT. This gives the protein CASSRGTFDSNQPQHF.

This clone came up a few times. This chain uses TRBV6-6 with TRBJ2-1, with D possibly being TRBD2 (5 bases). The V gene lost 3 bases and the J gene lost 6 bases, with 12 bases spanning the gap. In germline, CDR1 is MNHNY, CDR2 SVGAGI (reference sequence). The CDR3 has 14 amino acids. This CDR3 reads CASSYRESGNEQFF. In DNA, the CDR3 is TGTGCCAGCAGTTATAGGGAGTCGGGCAATGAGCAGTTCTTC.

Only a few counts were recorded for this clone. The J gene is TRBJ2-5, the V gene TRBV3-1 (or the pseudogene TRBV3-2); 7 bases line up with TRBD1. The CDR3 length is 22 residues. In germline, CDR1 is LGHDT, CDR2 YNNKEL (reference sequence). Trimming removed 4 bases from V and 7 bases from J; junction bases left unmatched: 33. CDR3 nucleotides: TGTGCCAGCAGCCTTCAGTCAAGCCGATTCGACAGGGTTTGGGTTAAGAAAGGGACCCAGTACTTC. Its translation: CASSLQSSRFDRVWVKKGTQYF.

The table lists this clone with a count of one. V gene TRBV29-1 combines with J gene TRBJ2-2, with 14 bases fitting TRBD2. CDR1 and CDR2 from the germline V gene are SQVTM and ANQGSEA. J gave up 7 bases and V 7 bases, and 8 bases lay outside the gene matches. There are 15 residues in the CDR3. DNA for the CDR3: TGCAGCGCTAGCCTGGGGACTAGCGGGGGCGGGGAGCTGTTTTTT. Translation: CSASLGTSGGGELFF.